This T cell receptor (beta chain) was captured in a study of blood T cell repertoires in COVID-19. Whole-study context: Sources were T cells, B-cell-depleted T cells, or PBMCs; the material itself was cDNA or gDNA.

The CDR3 covers 14 residues. The V gene's germline CDR1 is MNHEY and CDR2 SVGEGT. The V end lost 4 bases, the J end lost 4 bases, and 13 bases lay between the germline ends. Clones were read by immunoSEQ multiplex PCR, and TCRdb kept only the in-frame ones, dropping some. The sample has about 240,000 clones; 70% to 85% are singletons. The chain employs TRBV6-2 or TRBV6-3 and TRBJ1-1; a possible D gene is TRBD1 (5 bases). Material for sequencing was peripheral blood. This receptor was identified in a woman over 75 with acute or convalescent COVID-19. CDR3 region: CASSSTMGGTEAFF. CDR3 coding DNA: TGTGCCAGCAGTTCAACTATGGGGGGCACTGAAGCTTTCTTT.